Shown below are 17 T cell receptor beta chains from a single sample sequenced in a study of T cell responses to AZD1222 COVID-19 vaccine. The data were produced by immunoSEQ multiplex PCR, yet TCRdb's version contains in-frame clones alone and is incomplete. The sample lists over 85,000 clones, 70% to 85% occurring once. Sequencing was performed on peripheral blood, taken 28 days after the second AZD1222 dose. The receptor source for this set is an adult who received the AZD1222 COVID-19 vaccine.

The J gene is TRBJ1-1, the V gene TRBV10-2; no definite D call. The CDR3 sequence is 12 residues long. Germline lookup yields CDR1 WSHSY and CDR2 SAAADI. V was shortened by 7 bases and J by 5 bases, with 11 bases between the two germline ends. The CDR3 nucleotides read TGCGCCAGCAAGCCGGGAGGGACTGAAGCTTTCTTT. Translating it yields CASKPGGTEAFF.

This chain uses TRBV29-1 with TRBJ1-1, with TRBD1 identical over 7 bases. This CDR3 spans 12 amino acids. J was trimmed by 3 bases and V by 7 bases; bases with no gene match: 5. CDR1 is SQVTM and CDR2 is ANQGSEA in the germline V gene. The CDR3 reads CSAGGGYTEAFF. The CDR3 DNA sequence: TGCAGCGCCGGAGGGGGCTACACTGAAGCTTTCTTT.

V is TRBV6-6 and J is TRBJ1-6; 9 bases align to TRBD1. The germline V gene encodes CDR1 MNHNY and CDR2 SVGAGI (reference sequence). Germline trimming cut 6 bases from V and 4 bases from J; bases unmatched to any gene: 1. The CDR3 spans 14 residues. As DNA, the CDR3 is TGTGCCAGCAGAGGACAGGGGTATAATTCACCCCTCCACTTT. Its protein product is CASRGQGYNSPLHF.

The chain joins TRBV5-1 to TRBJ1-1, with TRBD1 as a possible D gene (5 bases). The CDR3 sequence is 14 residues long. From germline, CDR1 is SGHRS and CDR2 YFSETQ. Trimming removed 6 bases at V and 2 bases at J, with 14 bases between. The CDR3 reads CASKVGGANTEAFF. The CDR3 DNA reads TGCGCCAGCAAGGTCGGTGGGGCTAACACTGAAGCTTTCTTT.

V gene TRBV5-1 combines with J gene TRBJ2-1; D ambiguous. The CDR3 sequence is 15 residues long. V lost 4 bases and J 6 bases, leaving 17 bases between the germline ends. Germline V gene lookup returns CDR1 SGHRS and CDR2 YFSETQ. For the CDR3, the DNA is TGCGCCAGCAGCGCCACTGGATCTTACGCCAATGAGCAGTTCTTC. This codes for CASSATGSYANEQFF.

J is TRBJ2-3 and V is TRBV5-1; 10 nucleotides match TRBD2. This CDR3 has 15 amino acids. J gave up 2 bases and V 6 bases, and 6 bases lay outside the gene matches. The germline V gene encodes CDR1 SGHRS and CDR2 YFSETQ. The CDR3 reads CASNTGTSATDTQYF. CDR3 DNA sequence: TGCGCCAGCAACACCGGGACTAGCGCCACAGATACGCAGTATTTT.

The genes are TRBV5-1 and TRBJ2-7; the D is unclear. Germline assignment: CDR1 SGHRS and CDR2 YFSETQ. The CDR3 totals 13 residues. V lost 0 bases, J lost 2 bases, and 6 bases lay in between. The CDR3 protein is CASSLDQTYEQYF. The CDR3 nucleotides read TGCGCCAGCAGCTTGGACCAAACCTACGAGCAGTACTTC.

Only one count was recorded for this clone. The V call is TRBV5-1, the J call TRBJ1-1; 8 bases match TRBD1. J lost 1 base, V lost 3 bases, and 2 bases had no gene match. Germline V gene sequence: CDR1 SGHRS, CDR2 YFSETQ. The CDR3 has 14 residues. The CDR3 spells CASSWDRRNTEAFF. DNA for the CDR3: TGCGCCAGCAGCTGGGACAGGAGGAACACTGAAGCTTTCTTT.

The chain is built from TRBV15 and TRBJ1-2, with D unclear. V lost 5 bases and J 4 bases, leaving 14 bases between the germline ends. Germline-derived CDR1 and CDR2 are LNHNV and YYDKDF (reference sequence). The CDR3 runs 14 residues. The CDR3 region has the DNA TGTGCCACCAGCGGTACTCCTGACCCCTATGGCTACACCTTC. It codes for CATSGTPDPYGYTF.

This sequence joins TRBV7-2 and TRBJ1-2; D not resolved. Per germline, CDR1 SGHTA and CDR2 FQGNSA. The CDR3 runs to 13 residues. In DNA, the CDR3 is TGTGCAGGACTCGGAGGGAGGGACTATGGCTACACCTTC. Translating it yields CAGLGGRDYGYTF.

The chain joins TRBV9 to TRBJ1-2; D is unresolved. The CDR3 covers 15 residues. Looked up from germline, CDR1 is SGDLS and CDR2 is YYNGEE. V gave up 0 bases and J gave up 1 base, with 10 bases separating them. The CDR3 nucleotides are TGTGCCAGCAGCGTAGGAGGAGGAGGTAACTATGGCTACACCTTC. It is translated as CASSVGGGGNYGYTF.

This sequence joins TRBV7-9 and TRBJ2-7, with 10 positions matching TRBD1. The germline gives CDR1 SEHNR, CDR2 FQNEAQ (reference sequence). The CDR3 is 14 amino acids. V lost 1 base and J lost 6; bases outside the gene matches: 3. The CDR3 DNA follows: TGTGCCAGCAGCTTAGTCGGGACAGGGGCCGAGCAGTACTTC. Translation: CASSLVGTGAEQYF.

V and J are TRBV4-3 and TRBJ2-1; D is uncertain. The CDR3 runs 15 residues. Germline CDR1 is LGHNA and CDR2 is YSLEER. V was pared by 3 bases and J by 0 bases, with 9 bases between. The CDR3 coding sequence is TGCGCCAGCAGCCAGCCGACGGGCTCCTACAATGAGCAGTTCTTC. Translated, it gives CASSQPTGSYNEQFF.

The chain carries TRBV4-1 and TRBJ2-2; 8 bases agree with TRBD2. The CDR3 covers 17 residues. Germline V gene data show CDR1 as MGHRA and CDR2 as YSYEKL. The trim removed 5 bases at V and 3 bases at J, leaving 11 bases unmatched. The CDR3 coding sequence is TGCGCCAGCAGCTCACGGGTAGCGGGGCCCTACACCGGGGAGCTGTTTTTT. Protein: CASSSRVAGPYTGELFF.

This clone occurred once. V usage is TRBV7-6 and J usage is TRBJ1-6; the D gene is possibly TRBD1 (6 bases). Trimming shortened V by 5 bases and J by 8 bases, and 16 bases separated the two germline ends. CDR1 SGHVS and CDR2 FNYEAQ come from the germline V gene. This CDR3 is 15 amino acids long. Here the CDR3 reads CASSLGTNVDSPLHF. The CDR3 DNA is TGTGCCAGCAGCCTCGGGACAAACGTCGATTCACCCCTCCACTTT.

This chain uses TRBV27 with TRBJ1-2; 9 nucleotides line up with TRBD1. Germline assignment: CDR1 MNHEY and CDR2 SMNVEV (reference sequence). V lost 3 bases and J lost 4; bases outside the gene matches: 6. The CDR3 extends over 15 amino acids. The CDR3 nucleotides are TGTGCCAGCAGTTTTTTCCGGGACAGGGCCTATGGCTACACCTTC. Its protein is CASSFFRDRAYGYTF.

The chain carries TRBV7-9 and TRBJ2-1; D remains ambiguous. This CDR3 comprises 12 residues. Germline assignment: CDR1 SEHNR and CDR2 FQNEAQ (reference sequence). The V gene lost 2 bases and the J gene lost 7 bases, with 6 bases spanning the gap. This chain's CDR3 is CASSLLANEQFF. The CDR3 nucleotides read TGTGCCAGCAGCTTACTGGCAAATGAGCAGTTCTTC.